The T cell receptor beta chain under discussion was sequenced for a study of T cell repertoires in cytomegalovirus infection. Study-wide background: Shared public TCR beta signatures pointed to both CMV infection and a matching HLA type.

This CDR3 has 13 residues. Deletions cut 7 bases from V and 7 bases from J, with 15 bases between. Looked up from germline, CDR1 is SGHTA and CDR2 is FQGNSA. This clonotype has a count of ten or more. TCRdb redid the calling of the reads with MiXCR, one entry per CDR3 protein. Among more than 75,000 distinct CDR3 sequences listed, more than 3.5% were seen once. V and J are TRBV7-2 and TRBJ2-3; the D gene could be TRBD1 or TRBD2 (6 bases each). The specimen was PBMCs. This receptor was obtained from a human donor in good health (CMV status not recorded). Some clones in this sample may be carry-over from other donors' samples. CDR3: CASNPGGSYTQYF. In DNA, the CDR3 is TGTGCCAGCAACCCCGGGGGCTCATATACGCAGTATTTT.